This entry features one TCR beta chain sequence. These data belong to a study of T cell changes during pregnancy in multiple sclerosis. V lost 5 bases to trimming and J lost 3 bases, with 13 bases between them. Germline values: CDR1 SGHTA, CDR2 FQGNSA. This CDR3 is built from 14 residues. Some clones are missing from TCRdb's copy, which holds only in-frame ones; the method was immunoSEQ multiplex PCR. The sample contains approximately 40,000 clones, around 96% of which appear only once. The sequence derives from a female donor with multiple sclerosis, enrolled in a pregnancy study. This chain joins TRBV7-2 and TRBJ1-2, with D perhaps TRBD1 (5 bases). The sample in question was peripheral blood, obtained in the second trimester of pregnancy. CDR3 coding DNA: TGTGCCAGCAGCACTAGCCAGGGTTACTATGGCTACACCTTC. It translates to CASSTSQGYYGYTF. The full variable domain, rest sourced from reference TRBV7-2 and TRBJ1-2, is GAGVSQSPSNKVTEKGKDVELRCDPISGHTALYWYRQSLGQGLEFLIYFQGNSAPDKSGLPSDRFSAERTGGSVSTLTIQRTQQEDSAVYLCASSTSQGYYGYTFGSGTRLTVV.